This T cell receptor beta chain was sequenced in a study of T cells after yellow fever vaccination. Study context: Researchers used SMART-Seq v4 Ultra Low Input to prepare fractions that had low cell numbers.

Ten or more counts support this clonotype. The antigen is not known. General observations from the study: Peak timing came faster in the weaker secondary response, day 5 versus 15. Reappearance after the booster was seen for most primary-vaccination clones, at approximately 97% CD4 and less than 90% CD8. Clonotypes found in both CD4 and CD8 compartments made up a small share.

TCRdb passed the 5' RACE reads through MiXCR, listing each CDR3 protein once. The table shows hundreds of thousands of distinct CDR3 sequences, with more than 5.5% occurring only once. The TCR was taken from a man aged 30 to 39 who received the YFV17D yellow fever vaccine. Sequenced material: PBMCs, taken 5 days after the yellow fever booster vaccination.

The CDR3 loop is CASRKSTYTYEQYF. In DNA, the CDR3 is TGTGCCAGCAGAAAAAGCACTTACACCTACGAGCAGTACTTC. The chain couples TRBV6-5 to TRBJ2-7; D remains ambiguous. The CDR3 contains 14 residues. CDR1 is MNHEY and CDR2 is SVGAGI in the germline V gene. The V and J ends lost 6 bases and 2 bases respectively, with 14 bases between them.